This T cell receptor (beta chain) is from a study of T cells in Graves' hyperthyroidism and ophthalmopathy. This clonotype was observed many times. From RNA transcripts, TCR beta CDR3 regions were amplified. Primed by the HTBI set, a first-round RT-PCR was run on the TCR CDR3. TCRdb reprocessed the multiplex PCR reads via MiXCR and lists one record per CDR3 protein. The sample has approximately 400,000 distinct CDR3 sequences, over 12% seen once. This CDR3 is built from 13 residues. Germline CDR1 and CDR2: KGHSH and LQKENI. V was trimmed by 8 bases and J by 4 bases, leaving 14 bases between them. This receptor was obtained from a man aged 45 to 65 with Graves' ophthalmopathy. Sequencing was performed on blood. The V call is TRBV18, the J call TRBJ2-5; a possible D gene is TRBD2 (6 bases). The CDR3 region has the DNA TGTGCCAGCGTTTCTAGCGAGAGAGAGACCCAGTACTTC. Its protein product is CASVSSERETQYF.